The rows below give T cell receptor beta chains drawn from one sample of a study of CD8 T cells in ankylosing spondylitis. TCRdb reprocessed the 5' RACE reads with MiXCR, giving one entry per CDR3 protein. The sample carries some 180,000 distinct CDR3 sequences, roughly 18% recorded once. Sequencing input: blood, either unsorted or a sorted T cell fraction (not recorded which). The receptors shown here come from a male donor aged 10 to 30 with ankylosing spondylitis or in good health (not recorded which). CDR3s include the opening cysteine and the closing phenylalanine or tryptophan. The D gene is left open where the match is weak. Not all rows give a size; the values are once, few, many and, for expanded clones, a class.

TRBV29-1	-	TRBJ1-1	-	CSGLLGGVENTEAFF
TRBV14	many	TRBJ2-6	-	CASSQVSEGAPGVLTF
TRBV20-1	-	TRBJ2-5	TRBD2	CSARGRGTSGRETQYF
TRBV6-5	many	TRBJ2-6	-	CASSYSASGANVLTF
TRBV24-1	many	TRBJ2-1	-	CATSDNYFHEQFF
TRBV29-1	-	TRBJ2-1	-	CSADLAGNNEQFF
TRBV27	once	TRBJ1-3	-	CASSLTGAAGNTIYF
TRBV5-4	few	TRBJ1-2	-	CASSFPGVGNYGYTF
TRBV20-1	many	TRBJ1-6	TRBD1	CSARDIGRGISPLHF
TRBV6-5	many	TRBJ2-1	TRBD1	CASSWRTGVQFF
TRBV5-1	many	TRBJ2-5	TRBD1	CASSLGQGQETQYF
TRBV5-1	many	TRBJ1-1	-	CASSLGGRLNTEAFF
TRBV19	many	TRBJ1-5	-	CASSIESGDQPQHF
TRBV5-5	-	TRBJ2-5	TRBD1	CASGQAGETQYF
TRBV20-1	many	TRBJ2-7	-	CSATGPEVEQYF
TRBV7-2	many	TRBJ1-5	-	CASSLDVGGIWPQHF
TRBV28	many	TRBJ2-7	-	CASRGSSYEQYF
TRBV21-1	many	TRBJ2-3	-	CASSKPSTSCTDTQYF
TRBV11-2	many	TRBJ2-5	-	CASSLVQLETQYF
TRBV4-2	-	TRBJ2-1	-	CASSQDQVSGSYNEQFF
TRBV20-1	many	TRBJ1-1	-	CSASQDVTEAFF
TRBV20-1	many	TRBJ2-1	TRBD2	CSARELAGVEQFF
TRBV29-1	many	TRBJ2-3	-	CSAFREQGTDTQYF
TRBV29-1	many	TRBJ2-7	TRBD2	CSVRGGSGSSYEQYF
TRBV27	-	TRBJ2-1	-	CASSFEGKSSYNEQFF
TRBV7-2	few	TRBJ2-7	-	CASSLTYDQYF
TRBV30	many	TRBJ2-1	TRBD2	CAWSYWAGEVPNEQFF
TRBV5-1	many	TRBJ2-2	TRBD1	CASSSGQVVAGELFF
TRBV28	-	TRBJ2-1	TRBD1	CASSSVGQGGTYNEQFF
TRBV20-1	many	TRBJ2-3	-	CSARSTGPDTQYF
TRBV12-3/TRBV12-4	many	TRBJ2-1	-	CASSLGVTDNEQFF
TRBV29-1	-	TRBJ2-7	-	CSVGDYEQYF
TRBV7-8	many	TRBJ2-7	TRBD2	CASSLYGGDSYEQYF
TRBV6-5	-	TRBJ1-2	-	CASRMEGNYGYTF
TRBV30	-	TRBJ2-7	-	CAWSYWTEVYF
TRBV14	many	TRBJ2-2	TRBD2	CASSQPSGMGSTGELFF
TRBV5-1	few	TRBJ2-6	TRBD1	CASSLEGRGRGANVLTF
TRBV29-1	many	TRBJ2-2	-	CSAGMGELFF
TRBV20-1	many	TRBJ2-1	TRBD1	CSARKAQGANEQFF
TRBV7-6	-	TRBJ1-3	-	CASSPGISSGNTIYF
TRBV15	many	TRBJ1-5	-	CATSSQWGLGQPQHF
TRBV12-3/TRBV12-4	many	TRBJ2-7	TRBD2	CASSLTSGLAYEQYF
TRBV29-1	few	TRBJ2-7	TRBD2	CSVDGWEGPHEQYF
TRBV12-3/TRBV12-4	many	TRBJ1-3	-	CASSFRQDRGNTIYF
TRBV18	few	TRBJ2-5	-	CASSPLAGSQETQYF
TRBV3-1	many	TRBJ1-6	TRBD1	CASSQGNRQGASSYNSPLHF
TRBV6-4	once	TRBJ2-4	TRBD1	CASRGQGVNIQYF
TRBV30	many	TRBJ2-3	TRBD1	CAWYRGQGGTDTQYF
TRBV18	-	TRBJ2-1	-	CASSLIGDEQFF
TRBV18	many	TRBJ1-3	-	CASSPLDTTAGNTIYF
TRBV29-1	-	TRBJ2-1	TRBD2	CSVEISGRYNEQFF
TRBV2	many	TRBJ2-4	TRBD2	CASSDGLAGGMNIQYF
TRBV3-1	many	TRBJ1-1	-	CASSQRRNTEAFF
TRBV11-3	many	TRBJ2-1	-	CASSSRESGSYNEQFF
TRBV5-1	many	TRBJ2-3	TRBD2	CASSLEIAGAGEDTQYF